Listed below are T cell receptor beta chains from one sample, sequenced in a study of T cell changes during pregnancy in multiple sclerosis. Clones were sequenced by immunoSEQ multiplex PCR, and TCRdb holds only the in-frame ones, with some missing. The sample lists about 42,000 clones, roughly nine tenths seen once, with around 0.8% in the top ten. Sample: CD4+ T cells from peripheral blood mononuclear cells, taken before pregnancy. All receptors come from a female donor with multiple sclerosis, enrolled in a pregnancy study. The CDR3 runs from the conserved cysteine through the conserved F or W. The D gene is left open where the match is weak. Not every row has a clone size; where given, it reads once, few, many or a size class.

v_call: TRBV18; d_call: TRBD1; clone_size: NA; j_call: TRBJ1-5; cdr3_nt: TGTGCCAGCTCACCACAGACCTCAGGGGGCTATCAGCCCCAGCATTTT; cdr3_aa: CASSPQTSGGYQPQHF
v_call: TRBV21-1; d_call: NA; clone_size: NA; j_call: TRBJ2-7; cdr3_nt: TGTGCCAGCAGCAAAGCAGTTAGCGGGGGGCCACTCTCCTACGAGCAGTACTTC; cdr3_aa: CASSKAVSGGPLSYEQYF
v_call: TRBV6-5; d_call: NA; clone_size: NA; j_call: TRBJ2-3; cdr3_nt: TGTGCCAGCAGTTACTCGCCGGGTTTAACAGATACGCAGTATTTT; cdr3_aa: CASSYSPGLTDTQYF
v_call: TRBV6-1; d_call: NA; clone_size: NA; j_call: TRBJ1-2; cdr3_nt: TGTGCCAGCAGTGAAGGTGTACCGGGGGGTCGGGGCTACACCTTC; cdr3_aa: CASSEGVPGGRGYTF
v_call: TRBV27; d_call: TRBD2; clone_size: NA; j_call: TRBJ2-2; cdr3_nt: TGTGCCAGCAGTTTTGCAGCGGGGGTCGCCGGCACCGGGGAGCTGTTTTTT; cdr3_aa: CASSFAAGVAGTGELFF
v_call: TRBV10-3; d_call: NA; clone_size: NA; j_call: TRBJ2-3; cdr3_nt: TGTGCCATCAGTGAGTCGGAGGGGCTCGGAACAGATACGCAGTATTTT; cdr3_aa: CAISESEGLGTDTQYF
v_call: TRBV7-2; d_call: NA; clone_size: NA; j_call: TRBJ1-1; cdr3_nt: TGTGCCAGCAGCCCGTTCCGACTGGGGAACACTGAAGCTTTCTTT; cdr3_aa: CASSPFRLGNTEAFF
v_call: TRBV2; d_call: NA; clone_size: NA; j_call: TRBJ1-3; cdr3_nt: TGTGCCAGCAGTGACGGGGGGACTGGAAACACCATATATTTT; cdr3_aa: CASSDGGTGNTIYF
v_call: TRBV19; d_call: TRBD1; clone_size: NA; j_call: TRBJ2-5; cdr3_nt: TGTGCCAGTAGTATATCCGGACAGGGGCCACAAGAGACCCAGTACTTC; cdr3_aa: CASSISGQGPQETQYF
v_call: TRBV18; d_call: NA; clone_size: NA; j_call: TRBJ1-1; cdr3_nt: TGTGCCAGCTCACCACTCCAGTGGAACACTGAAGCTTTCTTT; cdr3_aa: CASSPLQWNTEAFF
v_call: TRBV6-1; d_call: NA; clone_size: NA; j_call: TRBJ1-6; cdr3_nt: TGTGCCAGCAATCAGGGGTTTGTGGAATCACCCCTCCACTTT; cdr3_aa: CASNQGFVESPLHF
v_call: TRBV7-2; d_call: NA; clone_size: NA; j_call: TRBJ2-7; cdr3_nt: TGTGCCAGCAGCTTATCCCCCGTCGGGGCCTACGAGCAGTACTTC; cdr3_aa: CASSLSPVGAYEQYF
v_call: TRBV5-6; d_call: TRBD1; clone_size: few; j_call: TRBJ1-2; cdr3_nt: TGTGCCAGCAGGGCTCCGGGACAGGGTCGGGATGGCTACACCTTC; cdr3_aa: CASRAPGQGRDGYTF
v_call: TRBV7-2; d_call: NA; clone_size: NA; j_call: TRBJ2-5; cdr3_nt: TGTGCCAGCAGCTTAGTCGGAGAGACCCAGTACTTC; cdr3_aa: CASSLVGETQYF
v_call: TRBV5-4; d_call: TRBD1; clone_size: NA; j_call: TRBJ2-5; cdr3_nt: TGTGCCAGCAGCCCGGGACAGATACAAGAGACCCAGTACTTC; cdr3_aa: CASSPGQIQETQYF
v_call: TRBV19; d_call: NA; clone_size: NA; j_call: TRBJ2-6; cdr3_nt: TGTGCCAGTAGTTCCATGGGGGGCTCTGGGGCCAACGTCCTGACTTTC; cdr3_aa: CASSSMGGSGANVLTF
v_call: TRBV11-2; d_call: TRBD2; clone_size: NA; j_call: TRBJ2-1; cdr3_nt: TGTGCCAGCAGCACCAGACGGGGGGGCGGCCTCGACTACAATGAGCAGTTCTTC; cdr3_aa: CASSTRRGGGLDYNEQFF
v_call: TRBV9; d_call: NA; clone_size: NA; j_call: TRBJ2-3; cdr3_nt: TGTGCCAGCAGCCCTCTCCCGCGTAGCACAGATACGCAGTATTTT; cdr3_aa: CASSPLPRSTDTQYF
v_call: TRBV19; d_call: NA; clone_size: few; j_call: TRBJ1-4; cdr3_nt: TGTGCCAGTAGTTCGAGGGTCTCCAATGAAAAACTGTTTTTT; cdr3_aa: CASSSRVSNEKLFF
v_call: TRBV19; d_call: TRBD2; clone_size: NA; j_call: TRBJ2-5; cdr3_nt: TGTGCCAGTAGAGAAAAAAGGGCTAGCGGACAAGAGACCCAGTACTTC; cdr3_aa: CASREKRASGQETQYF
v_call: TRBV19; d_call: NA; clone_size: NA; j_call: TRBJ2-2; cdr3_nt: TGTGCCAGTAGTACTAGGACAGCGAACACCGGGGAGCTGTTTTTT; cdr3_aa: CASSTRTANTGELFF
v_call: TRBV7-2; d_call: NA; clone_size: NA; j_call: TRBJ2-3; cdr3_nt: TGTGCCAGCAGCTTAGTGGGGGGACCAAGCACAGATACGCAGTATTTT; cdr3_aa: CASSLVGGPSTDTQYF
v_call: TRBV11-2; d_call: NA; clone_size: NA; j_call: TRBJ1-5; cdr3_nt: TGTGCCAGCAGCTTAGTAAGCAATCAGCCCCAGCATTTT; cdr3_aa: CASSLVSNQPQHF
v_call: TRBV6-5; d_call: TRBD2; clone_size: NA; j_call: TRBJ2-7; cdr3_nt: TGTGCCAGCACCCCTCGAGCGGGGGGGCCAACCGAGCAGTACTTC; cdr3_aa: CASTPRAGGPTEQYF
v_call: TRBV10-3; d_call: NA; clone_size: NA; j_call: TRBJ1-2; cdr3_nt: TGTGCCATCAGTGCTAGATCGGACTATGGCTACACCTTC; cdr3_aa: CAISARSDYGYTF
v_call: TRBV11-2; d_call: TRBD1; clone_size: NA; j_call: TRBJ1-6; cdr3_nt: TGTGCCAGCAGCCGGCGACAGGGGGATTCACCCCTCCACTTT; cdr3_aa: CASSRRQGDSPLHF
v_call: TRBV7-2; d_call: NA; clone_size: NA; j_call: TRBJ2-1; cdr3_nt: TGTGCCAGCAGCTTCGACAGGCCGGAGCAGTTCTTC; cdr3_aa: CASSFDRPEQFF
v_call: TRBV5-1; d_call: NA; clone_size: NA; j_call: TRBJ2-6; cdr3_nt: TGCGCCAGCAGCTTGAAGGGGCCTGGGGCCAACGTCCTGACTTTC; cdr3_aa: CASSLKGPGANVLTF
v_call: TRBV7-2; d_call: NA; clone_size: NA; j_call: TRBJ2-1; cdr3_nt: TGTGCCAGCAGCTTGGGCCTCAATGAGCAGTTCTTC; cdr3_aa: CASSLGLNEQFF
v_call: TRBV2; d_call: NA; clone_size: NA; j_call: TRBJ1-2; cdr3_nt: TGTGCCAGCAGCATACAGGGAGATCGCTATGGCTACACCTTC; cdr3_aa: CASSIQGDRYGYTF
v_call: TRBV4-1; d_call: TRBD1; clone_size: NA; j_call: TRBJ1-2; cdr3_nt: TGCGCCAGCCGGACAGGGAGCTATGGCTACACCTTC; cdr3_aa: CASRTGSYGYTF
v_call: TRBV4-2; d_call: NA; clone_size: NA; j_call: TRBJ1-4; cdr3_nt: TGTGCCAGCAGCCAAAGCCAGGCAACTGAAAAACTGTTTTTT; cdr3_aa: CASSQSQATEKLFF
v_call: TRBV7-2; d_call: TRBD2; clone_size: NA; j_call: TRBJ2-3; cdr3_nt: TGTGCCAGCAGCTTAGTAGGCGGGGGGACAGATACGCAGTATTTT; cdr3_aa: CASSLVGGGTDTQYF
v_call: TRBV7-9; d_call: NA; clone_size: NA; j_call: TRBJ1-2; cdr3_nt: TGTGCCAGCAGCCTCGGGGGTTACACCTTC; cdr3_aa: CASSLGGYTF
v_call: TRBV9; d_call: TRBD1; clone_size: once; j_call: TRBJ2-1; cdr3_nt: TGTGCCAGCAGCCTTACAGGGGCGGGCTACAATGAGCAGTTCTTC; cdr3_aa: CASSLTGAGYNEQFF
v_call: TRBV7-6; d_call: NA; clone_size: NA; j_call: TRBJ2-1; cdr3_nt: TGTGCCAGCAGCGGGGGCCTGGGGAGGGATGAGCAGTTCTTC; cdr3_aa: CASSGGLGRDEQFF
v_call: TRBV2; d_call: TRBD2; clone_size: NA; j_call: TRBJ2-2; cdr3_nt: TGTGCCTGCAGACTAGCGGGGTATTCGGAGCTGTTTTTT; cdr3_aa: CACRLAGYSELFF
v_call: TRBV25-1; d_call: TRBD1; clone_size: NA; j_call: TRBJ2-2; cdr3_nt: TGTGCCAGCAGTGCGACAGGGCTCGGGGAGCTGTTTTTT; cdr3_aa: CASSATGLGELFF
v_call: TRBV11-3; d_call: TRBD1; clone_size: NA; j_call: TRBJ2-3; cdr3_nt: TGTGCCAGCAGCTTAGATCTCGGGACAGGGCTGGCAGATACGCAGTATTTT; cdr3_aa: CASSLDLGTGLADTQYF
v_call: TRBV18; d_call: TRBD1; clone_size: NA; j_call: TRBJ2-7; cdr3_nt: TGTGCCAGCTCATCGACAGGGGTAAGGAACGAGCAGTACTTC; cdr3_aa: CASSSTGVRNEQYF
v_call: TRBV25-1; d_call: TRBD1; clone_size: NA; j_call: TRBJ1-3; cdr3_nt: TGTGCCAGCAGTGGGGACAGGGTCTCTGGAAACACCATATATTTT; cdr3_aa: CASSGDRVSGNTIYF
v_call: TRBV19; d_call: NA; clone_size: NA; j_call: TRBJ1-1; cdr3_nt: TGTGCCAGTAGTATTACAGGCCCTCGGCTGCAGAACACTGAAGCTTTCTTT; cdr3_aa: CASSITGPRLQNTEAFF
v_call: TRBV15; d_call: NA; clone_size: NA; j_call: TRBJ1-6; cdr3_nt: TGTGCCACCAGCAGAGAGACAGGAGTCCCGGGGTCCCTCCACTTT; cdr3_aa: CATSRETGVPGSLHF
v_call: TRBV6-4; d_call: NA; clone_size: NA; j_call: TRBJ1-1; cdr3_nt: TGTGCCAGCAGTGATGAGGCAGGTCGGGGTGAAGCTTTCTTT; cdr3_aa: CASSDEAGRGEAFF
v_call: TRBV27; d_call: TRBD1; clone_size: NA; j_call: TRBJ1-1; cdr3_nt: TGTGCCAGCTCGAGGGGGGGCGGGACAGGGGAGACTGAAGCTTTCTTT; cdr3_aa: CASSRGGGTGETEAFF
v_call: TRBV18; d_call: NA; clone_size: once; j_call: TRBJ1-2; cdr3_nt: TGTGCCAGCTCACCGCAGAAAAACTATGGCTACACCTTC; cdr3_aa: CASSPQKNYGYTF
v_call: TRBV19; d_call: NA; clone_size: few; j_call: TRBJ2-2; cdr3_nt: TGTGCCAGTAGTATAGGTCAGTTGTACACCGGGGAGCTGTTTTTT; cdr3_aa: CASSIGQLYTGELFF
v_call: TRBV9; d_call: NA; clone_size: NA; j_call: TRBJ1-4; cdr3_nt: TGTGCCAGCAGCGTAGAGGGAACAGGTTGGGAAAAACTGTTTTTT; cdr3_aa: CASSVEGTGWEKLFF
v_call: TRBV9; d_call: NA; clone_size: NA; j_call: TRBJ2-5; cdr3_nt: TGTGCCAGCAGCGCCGCAGGGGTGGGGGAGACCCAGTACTTC; cdr3_aa: CASSAAGVGETQYF
v_call: TRBV27; d_call: TRBD2; clone_size: once; j_call: TRBJ2-7; cdr3_nt: TGTGCCAGCAGCCCTAGCGGGAGCTACGAGCAGTACTTC; cdr3_aa: CASSPSGSYEQYF
v_call: TRBV25-1; d_call: TRBD2; clone_size: NA; j_call: TRBJ2-1; cdr3_nt: TGTGCCAGCAGTGAATCCCCCCTAGCGGGGGGGGACAATGAGCAGTTCTTC; cdr3_aa: CASSESPLAGGDNEQFF
v_call: TRBV27; d_call: TRBD2; clone_size: NA; j_call: TRBJ2-2; cdr3_nt: TGTGCCATCGCGGGGGGGAACACCGGGGAGCTGTTTTTT; cdr3_aa: CAIAGGNTGELFF
v_call: TRBV19; d_call: TRBD1; clone_size: once; j_call: TRBJ1-4; cdr3_nt: TGTGCCAGTAGTCGGGCCGGGACAGAAAATGAAAAACTGTTTTTT; cdr3_aa: CASSRAGTENEKLFF
v_call: TRBV6-1; d_call: NA; clone_size: NA; j_call: TRBJ1-2; cdr3_nt: TGTGCCAGCAGAATGGCAGCTAACTATGGCTACACCTTC; cdr3_aa: CASRMAANYGYTF